These 10 T cell receptor beta chains came from one sample sequenced in a study of regulatory T cells in long-lasting Graves disease (dated by TCRdb to about 2021). Library preparation employed multiplex PCR. Sequenced on an Illumina HiSeq 4000. To build TCR beta libraries, CDR3 regions were amplified by Arm-PCR using iRepertoire HTBI primers. TCRdb reprocessing: public reads trimmed at Q25 with fastp, clones called with MiXCR, in-frame beta chains kept. Duplicate CDR3 protein sequences are folded into a single record with the most common DNA and genes. The sample table contains some 490,000 distinct CDR3 sequences; only one count was recorded for 12% of them. The top ten clonotypes cover around 10% of the sample. The time point label here, explained by the study, means: newly diagnosed GD, antithyroid drugs for less than 3 months. RNA was extracted from PBMCs in TRIzol for both TCR sequencing and RNA sequencing.

These data are also associated with another study on T cells in Graves' hyperthyroidism and ophthalmopathy.

This material consisted of peripheral blood mononuclear cells (PBMCs), taken at new diagnosis, from a patient treated with antithyroid drugs. All receptors derive from a woman in her twenties or thirties with Graves disease. Donor details come from another sample of the same person, matched by shared clones.

This chain connects TRBV5-5 to TRBJ1-1, with 8 positions matching TRBD1. Per the germline V gene, CDR1 is SGHKS and CDR2 is YYEKEE (reference sequence). J lost 4 bases, V lost 2 bases, and 7 bases had no gene match. This CDR3 contains 15 residues. The CDR3 loop reads CASSLTTGGGTEAFF. The CDR3 coding sequence is TGTGCCAGCAGCTTAACAACAGGGGGAGGCACTGAAGCTTTCTTT.

This clonotype was detected ten times or more. The rearrangement uses TRBV11-3 and TRBJ2-5; 7 bases match TRBD1. CDR1 and CDR2 from the germline V gene are SGHNT and YENEEA. The CDR3 covers 14 residues. Germline trimming cut 2 bases from V and 6 bases from J; bases unmatched to any gene: 6. Here the CDR3 reads CASSLLGGAKTQYF. The CDR3 DNA is TGTGCCAGCAGCTTACTAGGGGGCGCGAAGACCCAGTACTTC.

This clonotype was detected many times. The chain links TRBV18 to TRBJ2-5, with D possibly called TRBD1 or TRBD2 (6 bases each). V gave up 6 bases and J gave up 5 bases, with 16 bases separating them. There are 14 residues in the CDR3. Germline CDR1 reads KGHSH; CDR2 reads LQKENI. For the CDR3, the DNA is TGTGCCAGCTCGCGGGACAATTTGAGGGAGACCCAGTACTTC. Residues: CASSRDNLRETQYF.

This clonotype was seen at least ten times. The genes are TRBV24-1 and TRBJ1-2; D perhaps matches TRBD1 (6 bases). Trimming pared 9 bases from V and 1 base from J, leaving 17 bases between. This CDR3 region has 15 residues. The germline gives CDR1 KGHDR, CDR2 SFDVKD. The CDR3 sequence is CATRPKAGVNYGYTF. DNA of the CDR3: TGTGCCACCCGCCCTAAGGCAGGGGTTAACTATGGCTACACCTTC.

This clonotype has a count of ten or more. An end of the junction differs from the germline gene, which may be a read error. The rearrangement links TRBV2 to TRBJ2-7; a possible D gene is TRBD2 (7 bases). The germline V gene encodes CDR1 SNHLY and CDR2 FYNNEI. The CDR3 contains 13 residues. CDR3 amino acids: CASRNQGRAIINF. In DNA, the CDR3 is TGTGCCAGCAGGAACCAGGGGAGGGCAATTATAAACTTC.

This clonotype was found many times. This chain uses TRBV12-3 or TRBV12-4 with TRBJ2-1; 13 bases line up with TRBD2. V was pared by 6 bases and J by 3 bases, with 8 bases of the junction left unmatched. The CDR3 has 17 amino acids. Here the CDR3 reads CASSSSRLAGGYNEQFF. As DNA, the CDR3 is TGTGCCAGCAGCTCCAGCCGACTAGCGGGAGGCTACAATGAGCAGTTCTTC.

This clonotype was observed at least ten times. The chain combines TRBV28 with TRBJ2-3; 7 bases fit TRBD1. The V gene's germline CDR1 is MDHEN and CDR2 SYDVKM. The CDR3 loop spans 14 amino acids. J lost 6 bases, V lost 6 bases, and 9 bases had no gene match. The CDR3 region is CASRLRDSYDTQYF. CDR3 DNA sequence: TGTGCCAGCAGGTTACGGGACAGTTATGATACGCAGTATTTT.

Many counts were recorded for this clonotype. The chain combines TRBV24-1 with TRBJ2-2; 9 bases fit TRBD2. The CDR3 runs 17 residues. With V trimmed by 3 bases and J by 4 bases, 8 bases remained unmatched. Germline V gene data show CDR1 as KGHDR and CDR2 as SFDVKD. The CDR3 DNA is TGTGCCACCAGTGATACCCCTCTAGCGGGGTTCACCGGGGAGCTGTTTTTT. This codes for CATSDTPLAGFTGELFF.

This clonotype came up many times. This chain joins TRBV29-1 and TRBJ2-7; a possible D gene is TRBD1 (6 bases). This CDR3 has 14 residues. The V gene lost 6 bases and the J gene lost 0 bases, with 15 bases spanning the gap. Germline CDR1 is SQVTM and CDR2 is ANQGSEA. The CDR3, as DNA: TGCAGCGTACGGGACATTACCACCTCCTACGAGCAGTACTTC. Its protein is CSVRDITTSYEQYF.

There are a few counts of this clonotype. The V gene is TRBV15, the J gene TRBJ1-4; TRBD1 aligns across 7 bases. There are 15 residues in the CDR3. J gave up 5 bases and V 0 bases, and 3 bases lay outside the gene matches. The germline CDR1 and CDR2 sequences are LNHNV and YYDKDF (reference sequence). The CDR3 reads CATSRDPGGNEKLFF. The CDR3 coding sequence is TGTGCCACCAGCAGAGATCCAGGGGGGAATGAAAAACTGTTTTTT. The variable domain in full, with the rest retrieved from reference TRBV15 and TRBJ1-4, is DAMVIQNPRYQVTQFGKPVTLSCSQTLNHNVMYWYQQKSSQAPKLLFHYYDKDFNNEADTPDNFQSRRPNTSFCFLDIRSPGLGDTAMYLCATSRDPGGNEKLFFGSGTQLSVL.